The 25 T cell receptor beta chains reported below all come from one sample, sequenced in a study of blood T cell repertoires in COVID-19. Using immunoSEQ multiplex PCR, the repertoire was profiled, and TCRdb retains in-frame clones only, with some absent. This sample has about 270,000 clones, with approximately 90% found just once. Source material: PBMCs or T cells enriched from blood (not recorded which). The receptors shown here come from a woman aged 18 to 35 who had recovered from COVID-19.

The chain recombines TRBV6-5 with TRBJ2-3; D unclear. The CDR3 has 14 residues. Trimming cost V 8 bases and J 0 bases, with 12 bases left between them. Germline CDR1 and CDR2: MNHEY and SVGAGI. In nucleotides, the CDR3 is TGTGCCAGCCTCTCGTCAACTAGCACAGATACGCAGTATTTT. Translating it yields CASLSSTSTDTQYF.

V gene TRBV4-1 combines with J gene TRBJ2-1; 10 bases agree with TRBD2. Trimming took 1 base from V and 0 from J; bases not matched to a gene: 15. Germline CDR1 reads MGHRA; CDR2 reads YSYEKL. CDR3 length: 21 amino acids. CDR3 in DNA: TGCGCCAGCAGCCAAGGTGGTAGGGGAGATAGCGGGGGGCCCTCCTACAATGAGCAGTTCTTC. It codes for CASSQGGRGDSGGPSYNEQFF.

CDR3 coding DNA: TGTGCCAGCAGCTTTCTGGGCGTGGGCTCCTACAATGAGCAGTTCTTC. It is translated as CASSFLGVGSYNEQFF. The V gene is TRBV11-2, the J gene TRBJ2-1; D is unclear. The CDR3 totals 16 residues. The ends were cut back, 3 bases at V and 0 bases at J, with 12 bases in the middle. CDR1 and CDR2 from the germline V gene are SGHAT and FQNNGV.

The chain uses TRBV27 and TRBJ1-1, with D perhaps matching TRBD1 (6 bases). The CDR3 totals 12 residues. CDR1 MNHEY and CDR2 SMNVEV come from the germline V gene (reference sequence). V dropped 6 bases and J dropped 5 bases, with 10 bases sitting between them. CDR3 bases: TGTGCCAGCAGATCCCAGGGGACTGAAGCTTTCTTT. Translating it yields CASRSQGTEAFF.

The chain has TRBV11-3 and TRBJ2-5; the match to TRBD2 covers 10 bases. The CDR3 is 15 residues long. With 5 bases clipped from V and 5 bases from J, the junction kept 8 bases outside the gene matches. Germline values: CDR1 SGHNT, CDR2 YENEEA. The CDR3 DNA is TGTGCCAGCAGCCGTAGCGGGGGGCCTCAGGAGACCCAGTACTTC. This gives the protein CASSRSGGPQETQYF.

This chain links TRBV6-5 with TRBJ2-7; D perhaps matches TRBD1 (6 bases). The germline gives CDR1 MNHEY, CDR2 SVGAGI. V was cut by 7 bases and J by 2 bases, with 18 bases left in between. This CDR3 spans 15 amino acids. The CDR3 nucleotides read TGTGCCAGCACAAAATACCGGGACACTACCTACGAGCAGTACTTC. Translation gives CASTKYRDTTYEQYF.

The chain joins TRBV19 to TRBJ1-5; possibly TRBD1 for D (5 bases). Germline lookup yields CDR1 LNHDA and CDR2 SQIVND (reference sequence). CDR3 length equals 15 residues. Trimming cost V 3 bases and J 4 bases, with 13 bases left between them. The CDR3 here is CASSMSRVGNQPQHF. CDR3 DNA sequence: TGTGCCAGTAGTATGTCCAGGGTTGGGAATCAGCCCCAGCATTTT.

This rearrangement joins TRBV2 to TRBJ2-3, with 10 bases matching TRBD2. V trimming: 6 bases; J trimming: 2 bases; junction bases outside the gene matches: 11. The V gene's germline CDR1 is SNHLY and CDR2 FYNNEI. This CDR3 contains 17 residues. CDR3 residues: CASRGLLAGDNTDTQYF. The CDR3 coding sequence is TGTGCCAGCAGAGGACTCCTAGCGGGGGACAACACAGATACGCAGTATTTT.

The V and J genes are TRBV11-1 and TRBJ1-1; possible D gene TRBD1, 6 bases. The V end lost 2 bases, the J end lost 4 bases, and 11 bases lay between the germline ends. Germline V lookup: CDR1 SGHAT, CDR2 FQDESV (reference sequence). The CDR3 is 14 amino acids. CDR3 residues: CASSLLQGGTEAFF. The CDR3 region has the DNA TGTGCCAGCAGCTTACTACAGGGCGGCACTGAAGCTTTCTTT.

The V and J genes are TRBV5-4 and TRBJ1-1, with unresolved D. V gave up 2 bases and J gave up 0 bases, with 8 bases separating them. CDR1 is SGHNT, CDR2 YYREEE, per germline (reference sequence). The length of the CDR3 is 14 residues. The CDR3, as DNA: TGTGCCAGCAGCTTTCGGAGCATGAACACTGAAGCTTTCTTT. It is translated as CASSFRSMNTEAFF.

This sequence joins TRBV7-4 and TRBJ1-2; TRBD1 might be the D (5 bases). The CDR3 runs to 15 residues. Trimming removed 1 base at V and 8 bases at J, with 17 bases between. CDR1 SGHVT and CDR2 SQSDAQ come from the germline V gene. The CDR3 protein is CASSLVQPGPMGYTF. The CDR3, as DNA: TGTGCCAGCAGCTTAGTTCAACCAGGGCCCATGGGCTACACCTTC.

The chain recombines TRBV6-5 with TRBJ2-4, with 9 nucleotides matching TRBD2. Germline loops: CDR1 MNHEY, CDR2 SVGAGI. CDR3 size: 14 residues. The J segment lost 9 bases and the V segment lost 6 bases, leaving 9 bases of the junction unmatched. CDR3 loop: CASRTGLASSIQYF. The CDR3 region has the DNA TGTGCCAGCAGGACCGGACTAGCGTCAAGCATTCAGTACTTC.

This sequence joins TRBV5-1 and TRBJ1-6; D unclear. CDR1 SGHRS and CDR2 YFSETQ come from the germline V gene. The CDR3 contains 15 residues. V was trimmed by 2 bases and J by 8 bases, leaving 14 bases between them. CDR3 amino acids: CASSLAWREDSPLHF. In DNA, the CDR3 is TGCGCCAGCAGCTTAGCATGGAGGGAGGATTCACCCCTCCACTTT.

This chain uses TRBV5-1 with TRBJ2-1; 7 positions agree with TRBD1. There are 17 residues in the CDR3. Unmatched junction bases numbered 6, after V lost 0 bases and J lost 0 bases. Germline lookup yields CDR1 SGHRS and CDR2 YFSETQ. The CDR3 DNA reads TGCGCCAGCAGCTTGGAAGTGACAGGGAGCTCCTACAATGAGCAGTTCTTC. Protein: CASSLEVTGSSYNEQFF.

The chain links TRBV5-6 to TRBJ1-2; TRBD1 matches 8 bases. The CDR3 runs 12 residues. V trimming: 4 bases; J trimming: 12 bases; junction bases outside the gene matches: 8. Germline-derived CDR1 and CDR2 are SGHDT and YYEEEE. CDR3 sequence: CASSTGQGRDTF. The CDR3 coding sequence is TGTGCCAGCAGCACTGGACAGGGAAGGGACACCTTC.

The V gene is TRBV5-4, the J gene TRBJ1-1, with TRBD1 as a possible D gene (5 bases). CDR1 and CDR2 from the germline V gene are SGHNT and YYREEE (reference sequence). Trimming shortened V by 3 bases and J by 4 bases, and 19 bases separated the two germline ends. The CDR3 runs 16 residues. The CDR3 sequence: CASSWGWGRVGTEAFF. CDR3 DNA: TGTGCCAGCAGCTGGGGTTGGGGCCGCGTGGGCACTGAAGCTTTCTTT. The full variable domain, completed using reference TRBV5-4 and TRBJ1-1, is ETGVTQSPTHLIKTRGQQVTLRCSSQSGHNTVSWYQQALGQGPQFIFQYYREEENGRGNFPPRFSGLQFPNYSSELNVNALELDDSALYLCASSWGWGRVGTEAFFGQGTRLTVV.

This chain links TRBV27 with TRBJ1-6, with 7 positions matching TRBD1. Germline V gene data show CDR1 as MNHEY and CDR2 as SMNVEV (reference sequence). The CDR3 consists of 14 residues. V shed 5 bases and J 9 bases; nucleotides not matched to a gene: 7. The CDR3 region has the DNA TGTGCCAGCAGTGCGGGACAGTCGTTTTCACCCCTCCACTTT. As protein: CASSAGQSFSPLHF.

The chain joins TRBV5-1 to TRBJ1-1; a weak D match, TRBD1 (6 bases). Per germline, CDR1 SGHRS and CDR2 YFSETQ. Trimming took off 5 bases at V and 0 bases at J, with 14 bases between the two ends. This CDR3 comprises 15 residues. CDR3 sequence reads: CASSMTGGLNTEAFF. Here the CDR3 DNA reads TGCGCCAGCAGTATGACAGGAGGATTGAACACTGAAGCTTTCTTT.

This clone showed up just a few times. This rearrangement joins TRBV7-2 to TRBJ1-2; no firm D call. The CDR3 has 13 residues. Between the trimmed V and J ends, which lost 3 bases and 3 bases, there was a span of 8 bases. Germline assignment: CDR1 SGHTA and CDR2 FQGNSA. CDR3 bases: TGTGCCAGCAGCTTCGTATCGGACTATGGCTACACCTTC. It yields the protein CASSFVSDYGYTF.

The gene calls are TRBV12-3 or TRBV12-4 and TRBJ1-2; D ambiguous. The CDR3 runs to 13 residues. V lost 3 bases and J 4 bases, leaving 9 bases between the germline ends. CDR3 in DNA: TGTGCCAGCAGTTTTGGGCAGGTCTATGGCTACACCTTC. This sequence encodes CASSFGQVYGYTF.

The chain combines TRBV3-1 (or the pseudogene TRBV3-2) with TRBJ1-4; maybe TRBD1 (5 bases). Germline V CDR1 and CDR2: LGHDT, YNNKEL (reference sequence). The CDR3 totals 15 residues. The V end lost 4 bases, the J end lost 0 bases, and 9 bases lay between the germline ends. CDR3 sequence reads: CASSRRQTTNEKLFF. CDR3 bases: TGTGCCAGCAGCCGGCGACAGACAACTAATGAAAAACTGTTTTTT.

This chain uses TRBV2 with TRBJ1-6; 7 bases match TRBD1. The CDR3 consists of 14 residues. CDR1 and CDR2 (germline): SNHLY, FYNNEI. The junction had 9 bases not matched to a gene; V was cut back by 6 bases and J by 10 bases. CDR3 in DNA: TGTGCCAGCAGACCCGACAGGGTGCGGTCACCCCTCCACTTT. Residues: CASRPDRVRSPLHF. The entire variable domain, with the rest obtained from reference TRBV2 and TRBJ1-6, is as follows: EPEVTQTPSHQVTQMGQEVILRCVPISNHLYFYWYRQILGQKVEFLVSFYNNEISEKSEIFDDQFSVERPDGSNFTLKIRSTKLEDSAMYFCASRPDRVRSPLHFGNGTRLTVT.

The rearrangement uses TRBV10-2 and TRBJ1-1; D remains ambiguous. CDR1 is WSHSY, CDR2 SAAADI, per germline. Trimming removed 0 bases from V and 0 bases from J, with 5 bases in between. The CDR3 loop spans 14 amino acids. The CDR3 sequence: CASSESPMNTEAFF. In DNA form, the CDR3 reads TGCGCCAGCAGTGAGTCCCCCATGAACACTGAAGCTTTCTTT.

This chain uses TRBV6-2 or TRBV6-3 with TRBJ1-2; D uncertain. Germline values: CDR1 MNHEY, CDR2 SVGEGT. CDR3 length equals 11 residues. V dropped 6 bases and J dropped 7 bases, with 9 bases sitting between them. CDR3 nucleotide sequence: TGTGCCAGCAGCCCCGGGGTTGGCTACACCTTC. This gives the protein CASSPGVGYTF.

V is TRBV6-1 and J is TRBJ2-3, with 7 nucleotides matching TRBD2. Germline CDR1 and CDR2: MNHNS and SASEGT. V shed 3 bases and J 1 base; nucleotides not matched to a gene: 4. The CDR3 has 15 residues. CDR3 nucleotides: TGTGCCAGCAGTGACATAGCGGGCGGCACAGATACGCAGTATTTT. This encodes CASSDIAGGTDTQYF.